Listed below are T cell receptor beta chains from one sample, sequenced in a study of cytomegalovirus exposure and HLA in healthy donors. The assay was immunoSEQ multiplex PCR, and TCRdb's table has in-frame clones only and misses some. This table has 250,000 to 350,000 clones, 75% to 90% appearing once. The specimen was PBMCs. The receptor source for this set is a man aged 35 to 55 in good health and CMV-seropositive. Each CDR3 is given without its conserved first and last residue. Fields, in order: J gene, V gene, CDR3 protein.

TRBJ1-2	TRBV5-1	ASSSGQGDGYT
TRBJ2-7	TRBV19	ASSTGGSSYEQY
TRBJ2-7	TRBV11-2	ASSLGSSGRSWEQY
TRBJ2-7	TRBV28	ASRSGTGGYEQY
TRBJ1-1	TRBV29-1	SADRDMNTEAF
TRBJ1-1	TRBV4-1	ASSLKSGNTEAF
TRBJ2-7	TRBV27	ASSPGWADEQY
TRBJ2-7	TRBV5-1	ASSPHRGISPYEQY
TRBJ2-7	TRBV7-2	ASSYEGSWRGEQY
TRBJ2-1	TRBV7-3	ASSQQGKNEQF
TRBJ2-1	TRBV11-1	ASSFTSGGKQF
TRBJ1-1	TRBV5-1	ASSLRGGLEAF
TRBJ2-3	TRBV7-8	ASSPPSGSYIGTDTQY
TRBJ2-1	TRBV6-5	ASSGGQGPYNEQF
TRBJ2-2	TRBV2	ASSEGRPGNTGELF
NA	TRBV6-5	ASTPPAGAYEQY
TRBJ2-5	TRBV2	ASLRDRAGETQY
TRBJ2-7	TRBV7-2	ASSLVTSSEQY
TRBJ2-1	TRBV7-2	ASSPRPGVIYNEQF
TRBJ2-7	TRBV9	ASSVTGASYEQY
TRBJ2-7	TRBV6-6	ASSYRTGGGY
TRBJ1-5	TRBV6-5	ASRTTGATNQPQH
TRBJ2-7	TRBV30	AWSLGGEQY
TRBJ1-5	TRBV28	ASSQQGAGNQPQH
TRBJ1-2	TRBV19	ASRGRGGSGGYT
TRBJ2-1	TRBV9	ASSVSVAGFNEQF
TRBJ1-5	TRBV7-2	ASSRDTGSNQPQH
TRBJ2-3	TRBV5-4	ASRVSGTDTQY
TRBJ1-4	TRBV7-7	ASSPAINEKLF
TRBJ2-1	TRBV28	ASRHGTGTYNEQF
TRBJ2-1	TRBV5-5	ASSSSGTTYNEQF
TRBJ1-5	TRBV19	ASMGWGGQPQH
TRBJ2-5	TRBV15	ATSSGGGQETQY
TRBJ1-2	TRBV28	AIQTGGFYGYT
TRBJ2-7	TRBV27	ASRGGGATYEQY